This TCR beta chain originates from a study of CD8+ T cells in alopecia areata. The sequencing template was cDNA reverse transcribed from extracted RNA. Measured with immunoSEQ multiplex PCR; TCRdb has only the in-frame clones, and not every one. The sample has 200,000 or so clones; approximately 53% are singletons. This CDR3 is 13 amino acids long. The germline CDR1 and CDR2 sequences are SGHNT and YYREEE (reference sequence). V lost 0 bases, J lost 7 bases, and 8 bases lay in between. This clone was seen a handful of times. This sample also contains other DNA sequences that code for the same CDR3. The researchers isolated CD4+ and CD8+ T cells from PBMCs by sorting.

The genes are TRBV5-4 and TRBJ2-1; D may be TRBD2 (6 bases). The sequence was obtained from a human donor in good health. Sequenced: CD8+ T cells sorted from blood. CDR3 nucleotides: TGTGCCAGCAGCTTGGGACTAGAAAATGAGCAGTTCTTC. Residues: CASSLGLENEQFF.